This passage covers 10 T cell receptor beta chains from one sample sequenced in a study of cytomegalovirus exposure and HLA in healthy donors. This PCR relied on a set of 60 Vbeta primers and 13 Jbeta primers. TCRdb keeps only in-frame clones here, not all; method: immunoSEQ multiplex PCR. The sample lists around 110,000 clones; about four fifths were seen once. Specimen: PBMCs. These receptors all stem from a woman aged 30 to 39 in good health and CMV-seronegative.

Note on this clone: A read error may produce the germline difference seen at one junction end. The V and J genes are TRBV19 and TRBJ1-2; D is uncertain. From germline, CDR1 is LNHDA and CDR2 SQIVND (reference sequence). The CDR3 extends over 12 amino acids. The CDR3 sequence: CASRIGDLGYTF. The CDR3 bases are TGTGCCAGTAGAATAGGAGATCTGGGCTACACCTTC. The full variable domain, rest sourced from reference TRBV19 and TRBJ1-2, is DGGITQSPKYLFRKEGQNVTLSCEQNLNHDAMYWYRQDPGQGLRLIYYSQIVNDFQKGDIAEGYSVSREKKESFPLTVTSAQKNPTAFYLCASRIGDLGYTFGSGTRLTVV.

The CDR3 sequence: CASRGQGNSPLHF. CDR3 coding DNA: TGTGCCAGCAGAGGACAGGGGAATTCACCCCTCCACTTT. The chain employs TRBV7-9 and TRBJ1-6; 9 bases map to TRBD1. The J segment lost 7 bases and the V segment lost 6 bases, leaving 1 base of the junction unmatched. CDR1 SEHNR and CDR2 FQNEAQ come from the germline V gene (reference sequence). The length of the CDR3 is 13 residues. The whole variable domain, remainder taken from reference TRBV7-9 and TRBJ1-6, is DTGVSQNPRHKITKRGQNVTFRCDPISEHNRLYWYRQTLGQGPEFLTYFQNEAQLEKSRLLSDRFSAERPKGSFSTLEIQRTEQGDSAMYLCASRGQGNSPLHFGNGTRLTVT.

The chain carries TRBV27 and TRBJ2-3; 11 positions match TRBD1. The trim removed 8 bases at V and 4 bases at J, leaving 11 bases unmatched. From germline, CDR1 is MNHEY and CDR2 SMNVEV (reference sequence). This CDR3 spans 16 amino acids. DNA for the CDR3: TGTGCCAGCTCCACCCTGGGGGGACAGGGGGCAGATACGCAGTATTTT. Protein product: CASSTLGGQGADTQYF.

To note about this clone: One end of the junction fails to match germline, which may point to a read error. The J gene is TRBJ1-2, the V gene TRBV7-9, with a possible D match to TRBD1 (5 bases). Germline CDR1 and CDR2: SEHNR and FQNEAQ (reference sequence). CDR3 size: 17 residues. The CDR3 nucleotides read TGTTCCAGCAGCCTAGACGTCGGGGGGGTTTCTAACTATGGCTACACCTTC. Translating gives CSSSLDVGGVSNYGYTF.

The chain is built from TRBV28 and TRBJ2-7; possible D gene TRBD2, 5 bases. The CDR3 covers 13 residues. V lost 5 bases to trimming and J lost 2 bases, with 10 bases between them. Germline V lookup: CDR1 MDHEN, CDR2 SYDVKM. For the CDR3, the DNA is TGTGCCAGCAGTATGACTAAAGCCTACGAGCAGTACTTC. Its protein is CASSMTKAYEQYF.

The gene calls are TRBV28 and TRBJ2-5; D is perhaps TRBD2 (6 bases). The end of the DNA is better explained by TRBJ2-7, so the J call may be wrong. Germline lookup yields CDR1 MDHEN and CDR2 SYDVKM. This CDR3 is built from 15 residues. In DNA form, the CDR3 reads TGTGCCAGCGCTCCGTTATCCGCGGGGAACTACGAGCAGTACTTC. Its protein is CASAPLSAGNYEQYF.

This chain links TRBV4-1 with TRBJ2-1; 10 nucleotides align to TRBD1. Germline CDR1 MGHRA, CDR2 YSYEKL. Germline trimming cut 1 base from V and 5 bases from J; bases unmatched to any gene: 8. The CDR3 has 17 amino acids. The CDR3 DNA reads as TGCGCCAGCAGCCAAGCCGGGGCGGGACAGGGGCACAATGAGCAGTTCTTC. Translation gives CASSQAGAGQGHNEQFF.

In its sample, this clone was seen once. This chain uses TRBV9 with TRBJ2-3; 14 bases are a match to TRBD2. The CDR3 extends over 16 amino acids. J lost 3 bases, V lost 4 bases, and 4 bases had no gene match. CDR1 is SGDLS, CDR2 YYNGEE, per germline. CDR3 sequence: CASSPGTSGRTDTQYF. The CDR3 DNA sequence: TGTGCCAGCAGCCCCGGGACTAGCGGGAGAACAGATACGCAGTATTTT.

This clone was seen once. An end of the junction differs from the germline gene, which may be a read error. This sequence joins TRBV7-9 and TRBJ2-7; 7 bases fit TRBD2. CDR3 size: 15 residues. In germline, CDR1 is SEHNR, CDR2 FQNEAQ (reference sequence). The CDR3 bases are TGTTCCAGCAGCTTAGCGGAGTCAGGGAGGGGCGAGCAGTACTTC. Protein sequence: CSSSLAESGRGEQYF.

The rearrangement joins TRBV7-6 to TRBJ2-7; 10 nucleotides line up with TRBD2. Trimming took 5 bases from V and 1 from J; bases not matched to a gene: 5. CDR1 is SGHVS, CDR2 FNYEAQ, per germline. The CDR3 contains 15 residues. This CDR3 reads CASSAASGSSYEQYF. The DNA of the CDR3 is TGTGCCAGCAGCGCGGCTAGCGGGAGTTCCTACGAGCAGTACTTC.